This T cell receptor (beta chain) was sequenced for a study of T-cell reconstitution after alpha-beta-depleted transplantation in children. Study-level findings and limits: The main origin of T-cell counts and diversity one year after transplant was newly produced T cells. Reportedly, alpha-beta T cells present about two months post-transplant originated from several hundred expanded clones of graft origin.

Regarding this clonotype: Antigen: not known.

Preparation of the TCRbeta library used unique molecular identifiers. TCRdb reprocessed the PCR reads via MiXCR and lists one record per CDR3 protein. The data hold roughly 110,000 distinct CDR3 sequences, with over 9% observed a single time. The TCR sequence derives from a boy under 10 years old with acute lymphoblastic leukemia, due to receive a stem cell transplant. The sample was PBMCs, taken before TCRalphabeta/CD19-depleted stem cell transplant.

This CDR3 reads CSARPGTANEKLFF. Written as DNA, the CDR3 is TGCAGTGCCCGTCCGGGGACAGCGAATGAAAAACTGTTTTTT. V is TRBV20-1 and J is TRBJ1-4; 7 bases match TRBD1. The CDR3 extends over 14 amino acids. The ends lost 6 bases at V and 5 bases at J; junction bases unmatched: 9. Germline-derived CDR1 and CDR2 are DFQATT and SNEGSKA (reference sequence).